This TCR beta chain was identified during a study of cytomegalovirus exposure and HLA in healthy donors. Study background: The same platform was used for the roughly 120 validation repertoires as for the roughly 730 first-cohort repertoires, as reported in a later analysis.

Data came from immunoSEQ multiplex PCR; TCRdb stores just in-frame clones and leaves some out. The table includes some 170,000 clones, roughly 95% detected once. Trimming pared 0 bases from V and 7 bases from J, leaving 7 bases between. The germline gives CDR1 MNHEY, CDR2 SVGAGI. There are 14 residues in the CDR3. The receptor was derived from a woman younger than 30 in good health and CMV-seronegative. J is TRBJ1-6 and V is TRBV6-5; D is possibly TRBD1 (5 bases). The specimen was PBMCs. The CDR3 DNA reads as TGTGCCAGCAGTTACTCGGGGGGGAATTCACCCCTCCACTTT. Amino acids: CASSYSGGNSPLHF.